The next 8 T cell receptor beta chains were all read from a single sample in a study of blood T cells in healthy people across ages. The use of a sample-barcoded 5' primer and a J-beta primer mix characterized a second PCR of roughly 7 to 12 cycles. Each CDR3 protein gets one entry after TCRdb re-called the 5' RACE reads with MiXCR. This sample carries 1,800,000 or so distinct CDR3 sequences, 30% to 40% of them seen once, and the ten largest clones take around 23%. The sample was blood. The receptors shown here come from a human donor in good health.

This clonotype has a handful of counts. The chain carries TRBV19 and TRBJ1-5, with D perhaps TRBD1 (6 bases). Trimming took off 3 bases at V and 3 bases at J, with 9 bases between the two ends. The germline gives CDR1 LNHDA, CDR2 SQIVND (reference sequence). There are 14 residues in the CDR3. CDR3 region: CASSIWGPNQPQHF. The DNA of the CDR3 is TGTGCCAGTAGTATTTGGGGGCCCAATCAGCCCCAGCATTTT.

The genes are TRBV27 and TRBJ2-3; 9 nucleotides agree with TRBD1. Unmatched junction bases numbered 4, after V lost 7 bases and J lost 2 bases. In germline, CDR1 is MNHEY, CDR2 SMNVEV (reference sequence). This CDR3 has 14 amino acids. The CDR3: CASTGQGVTDTQYF. The DNA of the CDR3 is TGTGCCAGCACGGGACAGGGTGTCACAGATACGCAGTATTTT.

This clonotype has only a few counts. The chain couples TRBV27 to TRBJ1-2; weak D call: TRBD1 (5 bases). The V and J ends lost 6 bases and 3 bases respectively, with 17 bases between them. This CDR3 spans 15 amino acids. Germline V gene lookup returns CDR1 MNHEY and CDR2 SMNVEV (reference sequence). The CDR3 DNA sequence: TGTGCCAGCAGCCTAGGACACCCGGGCCACTATGGCTACACCTTC. As protein: CASSLGHPGHYGYTF.

Concerning this clonotype itself: Germline and junction disagree at one end, which may indicate a read error. J is TRBJ1-5 and V is TRBV6-6, with a weak D call TRBD1 (5 bases). Germline CDR1 reads MNHNY; CDR2 reads SVGAGI (reference sequence). This CDR3 is built from 15 residues. The DNA for the CDR3 is TGTGCTAGCAGTTACTACCGTCAGGGAGGTCAGCCCCAGCATTTT. Translating gives CASSYYRQGGQPQHF.

The chain is built from TRBV20-1 and TRBJ1-2; TRBD1 is a possible D gene (6 bases). The CDR3 is made up of 14 amino acids. Germline V gene data show CDR1 as DFQATT and CDR2 as SNEGSKA (reference sequence). V was pared by 4 bases and J by 0 bases, with 12 bases between. CDR3 coding DNA: TGCAGTGCTATGACAGGTTCAGCTAACTATGGCTACACCTTC. As protein: CSAMTGSANYGYTF.

This clonotype appeared a few times. The rearrangement uses TRBV5-6 and TRBJ2-1; 9 bases line up with TRBD1. The CDR3 spans 17 residues. Trimming removed 3 bases from V and 4 bases from J; junction bases left unmatched: 11. Germline V CDR1 and CDR2: SGHDT, YYEEEE. The CDR3: CASSSVIRDRDYNEQFF. CDR3 bases: TGTGCCAGCAGCTCAGTAATCCGGGACAGGGATTACAATGAGCAGTTCTTC.

The CDR3 loop reads CSARPEGSPESNEQYF. In DNA, the CDR3 is TGCAGTGCTAGACCTGAGGGCAGCCCCGAAAGCAATGAGCAGTACTTC. J is TRBJ2-4 and V is TRBV20-1; weak D call: TRBD2 (5 bases). The CDR3 has 16 residues. Germline V lookup: CDR1 DFQATT, CDR2 SNEGSKA (reference sequence). The germline V and J ends were trimmed by 2 bases and 13 bases, with 27 bases remaining between them.

As regards this clonotype: An end of the junction does not agree with germline; a read error may underlie this. The chain joins TRBV29-1 to TRBJ1-1; no clear D. The CDR3 is 13 residues long. In germline, CDR1 is SQVTM, CDR2 ANQGSEA. In DNA form, the CDR3 reads TGCAGCGTTGGTAACAGCATGAACACTAAAGCTTTCTTT. Its translation is CSVGNSMNTKAFF.